One and the same sample provided the 27 T cell receptor beta chains below, sequenced in a study of blood T cell repertoires in COVID-19. Assay: immunoSEQ multiplex PCR; the TCRdb copy retains only in-frame clones and omits some. The data hold roughly 240,000 clones, with about 90% observed a single time. The sample was peripheral blood. Receptor source: a woman aged 30 to 39 who had recovered from COVID-19.

This clone appeared a single time. This chain joins TRBV6-5 and TRBJ2-5; 7 nucleotides agree with TRBD1. The CDR3 runs to 13 residues. Trimming removed 8 bases from V and 14 bases from J; junction bases left unmatched: 17. CDR1 MNHEY and CDR2 SVGAGI come from the germline V gene. CDR3 residues: CASSRALGGRGYF. CDR3 nucleotides: TGTGCCAGCTCTCGAGCTTTAGGGGGCCGGGGATACTTC.

The CDR3 loop reads CASSFSNRANTGELFF. CDR3 nucleotide sequence: TGTGCCAGCAGCTTCTCGAACAGGGCGAACACCGGGGAGCTGTTTTTT. V and J are TRBV5-5 and TRBJ2-2, with D perhaps TRBD1 (6 bases). This CDR3 is built from 16 residues. Trimming took 2 bases from V and 0 from J, leaving 11 bases between them. Germline V gene sequence: CDR1 SGHKS, CDR2 YYEKEE (reference sequence).

In its sample, this clone was seen a few times. The genes are TRBV4-2 and TRBJ1-3, with D unresolved. The CDR3 spans 16 residues. The V gene lost 3 bases and the J gene lost 2 bases, with 14 bases spanning the gap. Germline V gene data show CDR1 as LGHNA and CDR2 as YNFKEQ. The CDR3 region has the DNA TGTGCCAGCAGCCAGAATGCGGGAGCAACTGGAAACACCATATATTTT. It translates to CASSQNAGATGNTIYF.

The gene calls are TRBV3-1 (or the pseudogene TRBV3-2) and TRBJ1-2; no clear D gene. V lost 7 bases, J lost 14 bases, and 17 bases lay in between. The germline V gene encodes CDR1 LGHDT and CDR2 YNNKEL (reference sequence). The CDR3 is 11 amino acids. The CDR3 loop is CASTNKGGVTF. The DNA for the CDR3 is TGTGCCAGCACCAATAAGGGCGGGGTGACCTTC.

V gene TRBV11-2 combines with J gene TRBJ2-3; D is possibly TRBD2 (5 bases). CDR3 length equals 14 residues. CDR1 is SGHAT and CDR2 is FQNNGV in the germline V gene. V was pared by 3 bases and J by 4 bases, with 11 bases between. CDR3 bases: TGTGCCAGCAGCTTCGGGGATGTGGCAGATACGCAGTATTTT. Residues: CASSFGDVADTQYF.

The V gene is TRBV2, the J gene TRBJ2-2, with a tentative D call TRBD2 (5 bases). V lost 1 base to trimming and J lost 7 bases, with 7 bases between them. From germline, CDR1 is SNHLY and CDR2 FYNNEI. CDR3 size: 13 residues. This chain's CDR3 is CASSEVRDGELFF. The CDR3 DNA reads TGTGCCAGCAGTGAAGTACGGGACGGGGAGCTGTTTTTT. Filled out from reference TRBV2 and TRBJ2-2, the complete variable domain reads EPEVTQTPSHQVTQMGQEVILRCVPISNHLYFYWYRQILGQKVEFLVSFYNNEISEKSEIFDDQFSVERPDGSNFTLKIRSTKLEDSAMYFCASSEVRDGELFFGEGSRLTVL.

This rearrangement joins TRBV18 to TRBJ1-2; 11 bases line up with TRBD1. This CDR3 spans 15 amino acids. The germline V gene has CDR1 KGHSH and CDR2 LQKENI. The J segment lost 5 bases and the V segment lost 2 bases, leaving 4 bases of the junction unmatched. CDR3 nucleotide sequence: TGTGCCAGCTCACCAGCCGGGACAGGGGGATATGGCTACACCTTC. It yields the protein CASSPAGTGGYGYTF.

V is TRBV7-3 and J is TRBJ1-1, with D unclear. The CDR3 sequence is 13 residues long. Germline V lookup: CDR1 SGHTA, CDR2 FQGTGA. Trimming left V 2 bases short and J 3 bases short, with 7 bases between. As DNA, the CDR3 is TGTGCCAGCAGCTTATCATCAGACACTGAAGCTTTCTTT. Its translation is CASSLSSDTEAFF.

The rearrangement links TRBV5-1 to TRBJ2-5, with a tentative D call TRBD2 (6 bases). Germline V gene data show CDR1 as SGHRS and CDR2 as YFSETQ. Trimming pared 0 bases from V and 1 base from J, leaving 13 bases between. This CDR3 is 16 amino acids long. CDR3 nucleotide sequence: TGCGCCAGCAGCTTGGCCGGGGGTCCCAGCCAAGAGACCCAGTACTTC. Protein: CASSLAGGPSQETQYF.

The chain is built from TRBV5-5 and TRBJ2-2, with 8 nucleotides matching TRBD1. The junction had 12 bases not matched to a gene; V was cut back by 3 bases and J by 2 bases. The V gene's germline CDR1 is SGHKS and CDR2 YYEKEE (reference sequence). This CDR3 has 18 amino acids. CDR3: CASSSDRGWIPNTGELFF. CDR3 in DNA: TGTGCCAGCAGCTCAGACAGGGGATGGATTCCAAACACCGGGGAGCTGTTTTTT.

The chain employs TRBV6-5 and TRBJ2-7; perhaps TRBD2 as D (5 bases). CDR3 length equals 12 residues. Per germline, CDR1 MNHEY and CDR2 SVGAGI. V was shortened by 9 bases and J by 5 bases, with 14 bases between the two germline ends. In DNA, the CDR3 is TGTGCCAGTGGTCCACTCGGGGACGAGCAGTACTTC. It codes for CASGPLGDEQYF.

The V gene is TRBV3-1 (or the pseudogene TRBV3-2), the J gene TRBJ1-5; TRBD1 matches at 8 bases. In germline, CDR1 is LGHDT, CDR2 YNNKEL (reference sequence). The CDR3 covers 16 residues. V lost 5 bases to trimming and J lost 2 bases; unmatched junction nucleotides: 8. The chain's CDR3 is CASSKAGGSGNQPQHF. CDR3 nucleotide sequence: TGTGCCAGCAGCAAGGCAGGGGGCAGTGGCAATCAGCCCCAGCATTTT.

A few counts support this clone. The chain has TRBV18 and TRBJ2-5, with a weak D call TRBD2 (5 bases). Germline V gene sequence: CDR1 KGHSH, CDR2 LQKENI. V gave up 2 bases and J gave up 5 bases, with 12 bases separating them. This CDR3 spans 14 amino acids. CDR3 residues: CASSPFTSGETQYF. The CDR3 bases are TGTGCCAGCTCACCATTTACTAGTGGGGAGACCCAGTACTTC.

The J gene is TRBJ1-6, the V gene TRBV20-1; the match to TRBD1 covers 7 bases. CDR1 DFQATT and CDR2 SNEGSKA come from the germline V gene (reference sequence). This CDR3 is 14 amino acids long. The V gene end was trimmed by 3 bases and the J gene end by 7 bases; junction bases not matched to a gene: 6. The DNA of the CDR3 is TGCAGTGCTAGTCTGGGGACAGAAAATTCACCCCTCCACTTT. This translates into CSASLGTENSPLHF.

CDR3 DNA sequence: TGTGCCAGCAGTTCCCAACACGGACAGGGGGTAAAGCAGTACTTC. This encodes CASSSQHGQGVKQYF. V is TRBV6-5 and J is TRBJ2-7; TRBD1 matches at 10 bases. CDR1 is MNHEY, CDR2 SVGAGI, per germline. V dropped 4 bases and J dropped 8; count of bases not matched to a gene: 11. The CDR3 totals 15 residues.

A single count supports this clone. This chain joins TRBV7-2 and TRBJ2-2; D is undetermined. Germline lookup yields CDR1 SGHTA and CDR2 FQGNSA. V was shortened by 5 bases and J by 0 bases, with 7 bases between the two germline ends. The CDR3 spans 14 residues. CDR3 sequence (DNA): TGTGCCAGCAGCCAGACAACGAACACCGGGGAGCTGTTTTTT. It specifies CASSQTTNTGELFF.

The chain is built from TRBV7-9 and TRBJ1-2, with D uncertain. The CDR3 contains 13 residues. The germline CDR1 and CDR2 sequences are SEHNR and FQNEAQ (reference sequence). V lost 10 bases, J lost 7 bases, and 19 bases lay in between. In nucleotides, the CDR3 is TGTGCCACCCTTGATCGGGTATTAGGTGGCTACACCTTC. This sequence encodes CATLDRVLGGYTF.

This clone occurred a few times. The gene calls are TRBV9 and TRBJ2-7; D is possibly TRBD1 (6 bases). This CDR3 has 14 amino acids. Trimming removed 7 bases from V and 0 bases from J, with 14 bases in between. The germline gives CDR1 SGDLS, CDR2 YYNGEE. The chain's CDR3 is CASGEGQNSYEQYF. CDR3 sequence (DNA): TGTGCCAGCGGGGAAGGACAGAACTCCTACGAGCAGTACTTC.

The chain combines TRBV4-1 with TRBJ2-7; TRBD1 agrees at 7 bases. The CDR3 length is 15 residues. J lost 1 base, V lost 4 bases, and 7 bases had no gene match. Per the germline V gene, CDR1 is MGHRA and CDR2 is YSYEKL. The CDR3 nucleotides are TGCGCCAGCAGCCCTCCGGGACAGAGATCCTACGAGCAGTACTTC. Protein sequence: CASSPPGQRSYEQYF.

The rearrangement uses TRBV23-1 and TRBJ2-5, with TRBD1 matching over 7 bases. TRBV23-1 qualifies as an ORF whose function is uncertain. The CDR3 spans 17 residues. With 4 bases clipped from V and 3 bases from J, the junction kept 14 bases outside the gene matches. The CDR3 sequence: CASSPIQGRATKETQYF. CDR3 in DNA: TGCGCCAGCAGTCCAATACAGGGGCGGGCTACCAAAGAGACCCAGTACTTC.

This rearrangement joins TRBV29-1 to TRBJ2-7, with TRBD1 identical over 9 bases. J gave up 3 bases and V 2 bases, and 20 bases lay outside the gene matches. Per the germline V gene, CDR1 is SQVTM and CDR2 is ANQGSEA. The CDR3 runs to 19 residues. For the CDR3, the DNA is TGCAGCGTTGAATATTCGGTTGATGGGACAGGGATTGGTGGCTACGAGCAGTACTTC. Its translation is CSVEYSVDGTGIGGYEQYF.

The chain combines TRBV6-5 with TRBJ2-5; 7 nucleotides line up with TRBD2. The CDR3 extends over 14 amino acids. The V segment lost 8 bases and the J segment 5 bases; nucleotides outside the gene matches: 11. CDR1 is MNHEY and CDR2 is SVGAGI in the germline V gene. The CDR3 here is CASQTSTSFETQYF. The CDR3 nucleotides read TGTGCCAGCCAGACCTCGACTAGCTTTGAGACCCAGTACTTC.

CDR3 in amino acids: CSVEDPRDRRTGELFF. DNA for the CDR3: TGCAGCGTTGAAGATCCCCGGGACAGAAGAACCGGGGAGCTGTTTTTT. The chain couples TRBV29-1 to TRBJ2-2; TRBD1 agrees at 7 bases. The CDR3 extends over 16 amino acids. CDR1 and CDR2 (germline): SQVTM, ANQGSEA. V shed 0 bases and J 5 bases; nucleotides not matched to a gene: 9.

The chain recombines TRBV6-5 with TRBJ2-7; tentatively, D is TRBD2 (5 bases). V lost 10 bases and J 6 bases, leaving 16 bases between the germline ends. The germline V gene encodes CDR1 MNHEY and CDR2 SVGAGI. The CDR3 is 12 amino acids. CDR3: CATTGVPSEQYF. CDR3 DNA sequence: TGTGCCACCACCGGGGTCCCCTCCGAGCAGTACTTC.

The V and J genes are TRBV3-1 (or the pseudogene TRBV3-2) and TRBJ1-4; maybe TRBD1 (6 bases). V dropped 4 bases and J dropped 5 bases, with 17 bases sitting between them. The CDR3 is 16 amino acids. Per germline, CDR1 LGHDT and CDR2 YNNKEL (reference sequence). CDR3 sequence (DNA): TGTGCCAGCAGCCCATCCCCAGGGAGGGGGAATGAAAAACTGTTTTTT. Encoded protein: CASSPSPGRGNEKLFF.

This clone was detected only a few times. The gene calls are TRBV5-6 and TRBJ1-5; no clear D. The CDR3 length is 16 residues. The V gene's germline CDR1 is SGHDT and CDR2 YYEEEE. V dropped 2 bases and J dropped 6 bases, with 18 bases sitting between them. CDR3 amino acids: CASSLGGGSGPQPQHF. CDR3 nucleotides: TGTGCCAGCAGCTTAGGAGGCGGAAGCGGGCCTCAGCCCCAGCATTTT.

The chain employs TRBV30 and TRBJ2-1, with 8 positions matching TRBD2. With V trimmed by 0 bases and J by 0 bases, 7 bases remained unmatched. CDR3 size: 17 residues. Germline-derived CDR1 and CDR2 are GTSNPN and SVGIG (reference sequence). For the CDR3, the DNA is TGTGCCTGGAGTGTAGGGGCAACTAGCGGCTCCTACAATGAGCAGTTCTTC. This sequence encodes CAWSVGATSGSYNEQFF.